This T cell receptor (beta chain) stems from a study of OX40 agonist ivuxolimab in advanced cancers. Study-level background: Ivuxolimab doses were 0.01, 0.1, 0.3, 1.5, 3 or 10 mg/kg every 2 weeks. Study-level points and caveats: Both blood CD4+ and CD8+ T cells showed clonal growth by week 6 at 0.1 to 3.0 mg/kg.

Comments on this clone: What it recognizes is unknown.

Assay: immunoSEQ multiplex PCR; the TCRdb copy retains only in-frame clones and omits some. Here the sample spans about 130,000 clones, about 93% being singletons. The V gene lost 6 bases and the J gene lost 4 bases, with 21 bases spanning the gap. There are 16 residues in the CDR3. Per the germline V gene, CDR1 is KGHSH and CDR2 is LQKENI. The source material was CD4+ or CD8+ T cells sorted from blood, sampled in a trial of the OX40 agonist ivuxolimab. This sequence joins TRBV18 and TRBJ1-1, with D possibly being TRBD1 (6 bases). The TCR was taken from an adult with an advanced solid tumor such as melanoma, head and neck, liver or kidney cancer. The chain's CDR3 is CASSQRSGAESTEAFF. In DNA, the CDR3 is TGTGCCAGCTCGCAGAGGTCAGGGGCGGAAAGCACTGAAGCTTTCTTT.